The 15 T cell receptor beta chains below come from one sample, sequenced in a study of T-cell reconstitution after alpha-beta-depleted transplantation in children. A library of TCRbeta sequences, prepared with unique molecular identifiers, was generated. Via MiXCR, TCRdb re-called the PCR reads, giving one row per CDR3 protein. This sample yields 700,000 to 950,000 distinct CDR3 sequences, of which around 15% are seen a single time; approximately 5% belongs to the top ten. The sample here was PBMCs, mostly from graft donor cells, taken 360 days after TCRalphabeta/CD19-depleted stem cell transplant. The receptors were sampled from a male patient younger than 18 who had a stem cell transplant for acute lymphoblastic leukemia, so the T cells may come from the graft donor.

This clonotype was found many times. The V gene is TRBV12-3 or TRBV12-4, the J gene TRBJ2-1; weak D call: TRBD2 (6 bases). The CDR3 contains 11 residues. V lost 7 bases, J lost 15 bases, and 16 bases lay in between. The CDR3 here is CASTLGLAAFF. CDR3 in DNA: TGTGCCAGCACCCTGGGGTTAGCGGCGTTCTTC.

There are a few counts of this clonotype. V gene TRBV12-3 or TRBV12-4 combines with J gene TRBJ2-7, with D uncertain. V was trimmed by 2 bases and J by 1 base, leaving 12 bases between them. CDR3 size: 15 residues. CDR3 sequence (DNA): TGTGCCAGCAGTTTACGCCTAATTCCTTCCTACGAGCAGTACTTC. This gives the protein CASSLRLIPSYEQYF.

In nucleotides, the CDR3 is TGTGCCAGCAGCTTAACCAGGGTCCATGAAAAACTGTTTTTT. Its protein is CASSLTRVHEKLFF. The chain couples TRBV7-2 to TRBJ1-4; the D gene is possibly TRBD1 (5 bases). The ends were cut back, 2 bases at V and 6 bases at J, with 10 bases in the middle. Germline-derived CDR1 and CDR2 are SGHTA and FQGNSA. The CDR3 sequence is 14 residues long.

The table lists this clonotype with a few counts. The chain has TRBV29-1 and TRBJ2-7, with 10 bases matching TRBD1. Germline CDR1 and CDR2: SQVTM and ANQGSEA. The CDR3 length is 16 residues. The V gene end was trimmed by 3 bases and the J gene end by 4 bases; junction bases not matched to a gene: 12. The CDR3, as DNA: TGCAGCGTTGAGTTGGCGGAGACAGGGGGCGCGTACGAGCAGTACTTC. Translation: CSVELAETGGAYEQYF.

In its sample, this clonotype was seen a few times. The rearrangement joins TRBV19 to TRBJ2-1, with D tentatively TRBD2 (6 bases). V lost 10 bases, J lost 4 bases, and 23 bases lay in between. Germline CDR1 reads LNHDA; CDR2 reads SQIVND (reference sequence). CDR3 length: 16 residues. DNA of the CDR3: TGTGCCACCGAGTATAGAAGGGGCGGGACTTACAATGAGCAGTTCTTC. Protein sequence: CATEYRRGGTYNEQFF.

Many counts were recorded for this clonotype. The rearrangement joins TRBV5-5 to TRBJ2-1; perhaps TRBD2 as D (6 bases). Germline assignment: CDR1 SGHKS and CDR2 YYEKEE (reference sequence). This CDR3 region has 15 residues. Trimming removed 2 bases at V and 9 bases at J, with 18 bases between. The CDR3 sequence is CASSLAEGPGGEQFF. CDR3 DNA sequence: TGTGCCAGCAGCTTAGCGGAAGGCCCCGGGGGTGAGCAGTTCTTC.

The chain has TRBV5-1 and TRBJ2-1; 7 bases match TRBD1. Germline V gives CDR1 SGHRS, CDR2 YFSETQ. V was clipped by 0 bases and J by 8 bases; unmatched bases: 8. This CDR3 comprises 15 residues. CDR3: CASSLVAGGRDEQFF. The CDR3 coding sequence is TGCGCCAGCAGCTTGGTGGCAGGGGGTCGCGATGAGCAGTTCTTC.

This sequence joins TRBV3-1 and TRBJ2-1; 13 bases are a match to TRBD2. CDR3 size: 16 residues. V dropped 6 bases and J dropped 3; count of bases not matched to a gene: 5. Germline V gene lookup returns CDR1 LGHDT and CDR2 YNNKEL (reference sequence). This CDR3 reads CASRRLAGGIYNEQFF. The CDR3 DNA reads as TGTGCCAGCAGGAGACTAGCGGGAGGTATCTACAATGAGCAGTTCTTC.

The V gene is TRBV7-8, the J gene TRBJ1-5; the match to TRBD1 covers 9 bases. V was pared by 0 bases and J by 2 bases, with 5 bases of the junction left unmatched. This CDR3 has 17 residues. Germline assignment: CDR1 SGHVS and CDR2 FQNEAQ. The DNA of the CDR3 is TGTGCCAGCAGCTTAGCGGGACAGGGATTAGGCAATCAGCCCCAGCATTTT. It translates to CASSLAGQGLGNQPQHF.

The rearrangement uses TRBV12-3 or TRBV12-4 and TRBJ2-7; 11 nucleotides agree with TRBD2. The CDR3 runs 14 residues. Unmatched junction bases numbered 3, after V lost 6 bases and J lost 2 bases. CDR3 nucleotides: TGTGCCAGCAGGTCGACTAGCGGGACCTACGAGCAGTACTTC. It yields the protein CASRSTSGTYEQYF.

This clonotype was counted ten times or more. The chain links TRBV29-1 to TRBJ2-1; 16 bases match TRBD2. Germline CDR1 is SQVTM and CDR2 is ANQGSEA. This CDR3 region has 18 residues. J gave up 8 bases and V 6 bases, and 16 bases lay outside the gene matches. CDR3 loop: CSVRVFGTSGREYDEQFF. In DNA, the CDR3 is TGCAGCGTCCGAGTCTTCGGGACTAGCGGGAGGGAATACGATGAGCAGTTCTTC.

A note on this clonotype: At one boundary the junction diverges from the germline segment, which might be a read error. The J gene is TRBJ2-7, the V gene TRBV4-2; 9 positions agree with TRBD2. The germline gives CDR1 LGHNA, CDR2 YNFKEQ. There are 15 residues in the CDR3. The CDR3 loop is CASSPDVAGAALSLF. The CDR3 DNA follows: TGTGCCAGCAGCCCAGATGTAGCGGGAGCCGCCCTTTCCCTCTTC.

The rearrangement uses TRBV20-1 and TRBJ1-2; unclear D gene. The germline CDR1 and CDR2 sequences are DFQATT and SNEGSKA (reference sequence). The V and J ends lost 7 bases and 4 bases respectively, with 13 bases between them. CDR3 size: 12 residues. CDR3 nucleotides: TGCAGTGATCCGGAGGCAGTCTATGGCTACACCTTC. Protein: CSDPEAVYGYTF.

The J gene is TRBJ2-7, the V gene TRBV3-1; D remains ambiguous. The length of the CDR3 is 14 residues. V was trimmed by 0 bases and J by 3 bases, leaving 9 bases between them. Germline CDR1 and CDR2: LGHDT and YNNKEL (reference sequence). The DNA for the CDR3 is TGTGCCAGCAGCCAAGATGAAGGGTTCTACGAGCAGTACTTC. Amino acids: CASSQDEGFYEQYF.

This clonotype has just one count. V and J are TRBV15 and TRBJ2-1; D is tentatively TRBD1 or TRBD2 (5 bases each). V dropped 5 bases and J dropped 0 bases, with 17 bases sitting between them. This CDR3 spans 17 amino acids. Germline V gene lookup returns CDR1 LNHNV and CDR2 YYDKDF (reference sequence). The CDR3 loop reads CATSRGVQRSSYNEQFF. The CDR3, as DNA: TGTGCCACCAGCCGAGGGGTCCAGCGGAGCTCCTACAATGAGCAGTTCTTC.